Listed here are 8 T cell receptor beta chains from one sample, sequenced in a study of cytomegalovirus exposure and HLA in healthy donors. TCRdb keeps only in-frame clones here, not all; method: immunoSEQ multiplex PCR. The table includes more than 300,000 clones, approximately 90% detected once. Source material: PBMCs. The receptors stem from a young woman in good health and CMV-seronegative.

As regards this clone: Distinct nucleotide sequences in the sample also encode this CDR3. V and J are TRBV2 and TRBJ1-5, with D possibly being TRBD1 (5 bases). Germline-derived CDR1 and CDR2 are SNHLY and FYNNEI. The V gene lost 2 bases and the J gene lost 6 bases, with 11 bases spanning the gap. This CDR3 region has 14 residues. The CDR3 sequence is CASSEQGRGQPQHF. In DNA form, the CDR3 reads TGTGCCAGCAGTGAACAGGGTCGCGGTCAGCCCCAGCATTTT.

The chain employs TRBV5-1 and TRBJ2-2; D is possibly TRBD1 (5 bases). Germline CDR1 and CDR2: SGHRS and YFSETQ. With 4 bases removed from V and 4 bases from J, the gap between germline ends came to 20 bases. The CDR3 runs 17 residues. CDR3 coding DNA: TGCGCCAGCAGCCAGACAATTTCAGGGTGGGGCACCGGGGAGCTGTTTTTT. Encoded protein: CASSQTISGWGTGELFF.

The chain uses TRBV30 and TRBJ1-1; possible D gene TRBD1, 6 bases. Germline lookup yields CDR1 GTSNPN and CDR2 SVGIG (reference sequence). The CDR3 is 13 residues long. With 3 bases removed from V and 5 bases from J, the gap between germline ends came to 13 bases. CDR3 sequence reads: CAWRRGGRTEAFF. In DNA form, the CDR3 reads TGTGCCTGGAGAAGGGGGGGAAGGACTGAAGCTTTCTTT.

The V call is TRBV2, the J call TRBJ2-7; 9 bases fit TRBD2. The trim removed 8 bases at V and 5 bases at J, leaving 13 bases unmatched. CDR3 length: 15 amino acids. Germline CDR1 is SNHLY and CDR2 is FYNNEI. CDR3 sequence reads: CASRAGASGTDEQYF. CDR3 in DNA: TGTGCCAGCCGGGCAGGGGCTAGCGGGACGGACGAGCAGTACTTC.

This chain connects TRBV27 to TRBJ2-1; D perhaps matches TRBD2 (5 bases). CDR3 size: 17 residues. Germline V gene data show CDR1 as MNHEY and CDR2 as SMNVEV (reference sequence). V lost 4 bases and J lost 2, with 18 bases in between. In nucleotides, the CDR3 is TGTGCCAGCAGTTCCTACCTACTAGTGGGTGCCTACAATGAGCAGTTCTTC. Amino acid sequence: CASSSYLLVGAYNEQFF.

Note on this clone: Within the sample, other DNA sequences also encode this same CDR3. The chain combines TRBV27 with TRBJ2-5; 12 bases agree with TRBD2. Germline lookup yields CDR1 MNHEY and CDR2 SMNVEV (reference sequence). V gave up 2 bases and J gave up 2 bases; unmatched junction bases: 3. The CDR3 sequence is 16 residues long. The CDR3 DNA reads as TGTGCCAGCAGTTTACGGCTAGCGGGGGGGCAAGAGACCCAGTACTTC. This sequence encodes CASSLRLAGGQETQYF.

The chain uses TRBV5-6 and TRBJ1-5; the D is unclear. In germline, CDR1 is SGHDT, CDR2 YYEEEE. Trimming cost V 1 base and J 5 bases, with 10 bases left between them. The CDR3 loop spans 14 amino acids. CDR3 residues: CASSLNRRDQPQHF. CDR3 sequence (DNA): TGTGCCAGCAGCTTGAACAGACGTGATCAGCCCCAGCATTTT.

The chain combines TRBV7-9 with TRBJ2-7; 15 nucleotides agree with TRBD2. Germline loops: CDR1 SEHNR, CDR2 FQNEAQ (reference sequence). The CDR3 has 17 residues. V lost 5 bases, J lost 2 bases, and 7 bases stayed unmatched. The CDR3 DNA reads as TGTGCCAGCAGCCATAGGACTAGCGGGGGGGCGACCTACGAGCAGTACTTC. Its translation: CASSHRTSGGATYEQYF.